A single T cell receptor beta chain is shown here with its context. What it binds is unknown. Using immunoSEQ multiplex PCR, the repertoire was profiled, and TCRdb retains in-frame clones only, with some absent. The sample has roughly 54,000 clones, approximately 92% seen once. This sample is drawn from a study of CD4+ T cells in melanoma. Notes on the study in general: Diverse differentiation states were reported for melanoma neoantigen-specific CD4+ T cells. CD8+ T cell, macrophage and B cell function reportedly correlated with neoantigen-specific CD4+ T cells.

CDR1 and CDR2 from the germline V gene are GTSNPN and SVGIG (reference sequence). This CDR3 has 14 residues. V was clipped by 2 bases and J by 2 bases; unmatched bases: 4. V usage is TRBV30 and J usage is TRBJ2-7; 9 bases align to TRBD1. The source is a human donor with melanoma. Sequencing was carried out using peripheral blood. The CDR3, as DNA: TGTGCCTGGAGTCCCGGGACAGGGACCTACGAGCAGTACTTC. Encoded protein: CAWSPGTGTYEQYF.